The TCR beta chain under discussion was sequenced for a study of blood T cells in healthy people across ages. Study-level findings and limits: The long-lived group displayed more naive CD4+ cells, plus higher diversity, than the aged donors did. Naive T cell percentage strongly correlated with TCR beta diversity.

V gave up 3 bases and J gave up 11 bases, with 17 bases separating them. The CDR3 covers 14 residues. Germline V gene sequence: CDR1 SGHTA, CDR2 FQGNSA. As for this clonotype: Its matching antigen is unknown.

A second roughly 6 to 12 cycle PCR used barcoded and J-beta primers. A template-switch adaptor containing 12 random nucleotides labeled each cDNA molecule. One entry per CDR3 protein results from TCRdb running MiXCR on the 5' RACE reads. This table holds 850,000 to 1,300,000 distinct CDR3 sequences, over 35% found once. Sequenced: blood. The sequence was collected from a woman between 55 and 75 years old in good health. This chain joins TRBV7-2 and TRBJ2-4; D possibly corresponds to TRBD1 (6 bases). The CDR3 is CASSLVQGSDVQYF. CDR3 DNA sequence: TGTGCCAGCAGCTTGGTCCAGGGGTCAGACGTTCAGTACTTC.